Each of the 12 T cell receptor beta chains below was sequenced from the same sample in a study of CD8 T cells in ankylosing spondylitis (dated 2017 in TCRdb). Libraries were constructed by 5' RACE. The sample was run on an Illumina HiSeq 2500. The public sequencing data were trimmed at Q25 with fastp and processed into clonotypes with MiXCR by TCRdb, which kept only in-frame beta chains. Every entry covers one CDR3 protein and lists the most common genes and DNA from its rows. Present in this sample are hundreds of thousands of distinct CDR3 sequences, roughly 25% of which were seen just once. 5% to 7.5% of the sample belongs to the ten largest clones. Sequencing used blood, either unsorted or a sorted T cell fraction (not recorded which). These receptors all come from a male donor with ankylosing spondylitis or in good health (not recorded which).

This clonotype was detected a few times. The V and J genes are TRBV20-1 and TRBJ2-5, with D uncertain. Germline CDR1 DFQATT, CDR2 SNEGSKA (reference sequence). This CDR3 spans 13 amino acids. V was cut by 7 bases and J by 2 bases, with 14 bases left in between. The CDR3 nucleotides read TGCAGTGTCACTTTTGCGAAGCAAGAGACCCAGTACTTC. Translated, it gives CSVTFAKQETQYF.

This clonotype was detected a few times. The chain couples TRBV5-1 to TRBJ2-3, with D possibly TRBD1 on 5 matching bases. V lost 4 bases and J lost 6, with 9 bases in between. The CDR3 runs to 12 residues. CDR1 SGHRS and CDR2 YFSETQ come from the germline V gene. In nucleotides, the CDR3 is TGCGCCAGCAGCAAAAGACAGGATACGCAGTATTTT. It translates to CASSKRQDTQYF.

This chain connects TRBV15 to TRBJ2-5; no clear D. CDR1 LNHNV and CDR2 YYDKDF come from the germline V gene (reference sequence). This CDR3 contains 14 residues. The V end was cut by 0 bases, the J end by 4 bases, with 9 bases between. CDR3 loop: CATSRDRLLETQYF. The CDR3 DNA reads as TGTGCCACCAGCAGAGATCGTCTTTTAGAGACCCAGTACTTC.

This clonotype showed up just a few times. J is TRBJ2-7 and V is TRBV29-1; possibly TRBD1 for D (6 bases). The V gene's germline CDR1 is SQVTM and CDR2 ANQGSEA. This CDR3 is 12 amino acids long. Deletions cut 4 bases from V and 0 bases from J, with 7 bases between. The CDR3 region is CSVGQDSYEQYF. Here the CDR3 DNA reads TGCAGCGTTGGACAGGACTCCTACGAGCAGTACTTC.

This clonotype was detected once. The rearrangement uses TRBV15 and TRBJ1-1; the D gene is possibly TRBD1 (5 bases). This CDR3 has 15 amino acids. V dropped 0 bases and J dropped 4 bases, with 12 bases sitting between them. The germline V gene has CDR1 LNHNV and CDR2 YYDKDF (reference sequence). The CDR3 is CATSRDNQGTTEAFF. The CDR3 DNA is TGTGCCACCAGCAGAGATAATCAAGGGACCACTGAAGCTTTCTTT.

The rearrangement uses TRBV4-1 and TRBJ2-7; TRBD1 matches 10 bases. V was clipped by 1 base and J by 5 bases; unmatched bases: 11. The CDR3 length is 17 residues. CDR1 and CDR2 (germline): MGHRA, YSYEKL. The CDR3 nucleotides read TGCGCCAGCAGCCAAGCCGGGACAGGGGTTGGTTGGGACGAGCAGTACTTC. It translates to CASSQAGTGVGWDEQYF.

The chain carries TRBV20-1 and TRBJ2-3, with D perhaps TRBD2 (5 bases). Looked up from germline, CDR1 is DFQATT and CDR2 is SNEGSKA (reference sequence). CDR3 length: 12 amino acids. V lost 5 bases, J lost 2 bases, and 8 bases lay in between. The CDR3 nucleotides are TGCAGTGCTGCGGGCCTCACAGATACGCAGTATTTT. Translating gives CSAAGLTDTQYF.

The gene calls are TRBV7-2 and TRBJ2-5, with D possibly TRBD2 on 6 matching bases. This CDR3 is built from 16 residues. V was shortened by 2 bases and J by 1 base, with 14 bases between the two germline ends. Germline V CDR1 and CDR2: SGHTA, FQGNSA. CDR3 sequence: CASSLRQGGFQETQYF. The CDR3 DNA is TGTGCCAGCAGCTTAAGGCAGGGAGGTTTCCAAGAGACCCAGTACTTC.

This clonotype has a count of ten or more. The CDR3 DNA follows: TGTGCCACCAGCAGAGAGGGACACATGAGCACAGATACGCAGTATTTT. As protein: CATSREGHMSTDTQYF. The chain uses TRBV15 and TRBJ2-3; perhaps TRBD1 as D (6 bases). Germline lookup yields CDR1 LNHNV and CDR2 YYDKDF (reference sequence). The CDR3 length is 16 residues. V lost 0 bases and J 0 bases, leaving 10 bases between the germline ends.

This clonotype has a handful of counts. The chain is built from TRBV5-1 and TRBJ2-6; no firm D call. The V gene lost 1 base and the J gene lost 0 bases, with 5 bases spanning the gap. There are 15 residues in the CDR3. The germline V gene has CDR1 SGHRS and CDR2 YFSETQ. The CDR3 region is CASSLIPSGANVLTF. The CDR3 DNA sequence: TGCGCCAGCAGCTTGATCCCCTCTGGGGCCAACGTCCTGACTTTC.

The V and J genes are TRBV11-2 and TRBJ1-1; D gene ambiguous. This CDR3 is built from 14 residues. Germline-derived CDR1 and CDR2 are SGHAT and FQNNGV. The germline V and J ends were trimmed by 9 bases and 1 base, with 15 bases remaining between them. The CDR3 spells CASGGGLRNTEAFF. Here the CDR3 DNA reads TGTGCCAGTGGAGGCGGTCTGCGGAACACTGAAGCTTTCTTT. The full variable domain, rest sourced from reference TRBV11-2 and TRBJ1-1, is EAGVAQSPRYKIIEKRQSVAFWCNPISGHATLYWYQQILGQGPKLLIQFQNNGVVDDSQLPKDRFSAERLKGVDSTLKIQPAKLEDSAVYLCASGGGLRNTEAFFGQGTRLTVV.

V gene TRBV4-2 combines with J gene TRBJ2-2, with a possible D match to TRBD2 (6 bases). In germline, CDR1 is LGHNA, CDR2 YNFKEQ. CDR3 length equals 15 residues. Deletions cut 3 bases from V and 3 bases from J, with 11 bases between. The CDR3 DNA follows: TGTGCCAGCAGCCAGGAGGGACTTCACACCGGGGAGCTGTTTTTT. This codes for CASSQEGLHTGELFF.